Sequencing of this TCR beta chain was carried out in a study of blood T cell repertoires in COVID-19. About the study: COVID-19 samples from acute and convalescent phases originated in the United States, Italy and Spain.

Authors' data handling: Nucleated cell number was recorded as an estimate derived from reference gene primer amplification. Profiled with immunoSEQ multiplex PCR; TCRdb holds only in-frame clones, not every one. The DNA was the basis for D and trimming; V, J and clone size are from that table. The data hold 250,000 or so clones, with roughly 81% observed a single time. Germline assignment: CDR1 MNHNS and CDR2 SASEGT. The J segment lost 1 base and the V segment lost 3 bases, leaving 3 bases of the junction unmatched. CDR3 length: 16 residues. The sequence came from a man aged 45-65 years with acute or convalescent COVID-19. Sequenced sample: peripheral blood. V is TRBV6-1 and J is TRBJ2-2; 9 bases are a match to TRBD2. Here the CDR3 reads CASSDLAGLNTGELFF. The CDR3 coding sequence is TGTGCCAGCAGTGATCTAGCGGGGCTGAACACCGGGGAGCTGTTTTTT.